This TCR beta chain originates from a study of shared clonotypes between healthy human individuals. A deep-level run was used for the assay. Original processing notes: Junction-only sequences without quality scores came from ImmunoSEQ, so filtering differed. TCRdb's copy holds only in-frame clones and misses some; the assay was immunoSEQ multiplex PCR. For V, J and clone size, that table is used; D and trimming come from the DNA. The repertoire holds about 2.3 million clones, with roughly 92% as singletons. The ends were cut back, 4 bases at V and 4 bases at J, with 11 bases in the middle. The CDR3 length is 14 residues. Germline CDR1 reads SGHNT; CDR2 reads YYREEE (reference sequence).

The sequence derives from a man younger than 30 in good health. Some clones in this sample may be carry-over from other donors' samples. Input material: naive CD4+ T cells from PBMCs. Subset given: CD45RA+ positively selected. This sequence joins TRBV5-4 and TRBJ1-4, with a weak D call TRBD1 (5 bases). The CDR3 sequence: CASSPGRINEKLFF. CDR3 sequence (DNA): TGTGCCAGCAGCCCGGGACGGATTAATGAAAAACTGTTTTTT.